The 18 T cell receptor beta chains reported below all come from one sample, sequenced in a study of T cells in Graves' hyperthyroidism and ophthalmopathy. Amplification yielded TCR beta CDR3 regions, with RNA transcripts as the source. The TCR CDR3 was amplified in a first-round RT-PCR using the HTBI primer set. TCRdb ran MiXCR on the multiplex PCR reads and lists one entry per CDR3 protein. The sample shows a few hundred thousand distinct CDR3 sequences, roughly a fifth of them seen only once. Sequences were obtained from blood. These receptors were obtained from a man aged 45 to 65 with Graves' ophthalmopathy.

This clonotype was counted at least ten times. The chain uses TRBV7-2 and TRBJ2-7; TRBD2 agrees at 7 bases. The CDR3 has 14 amino acids. The germline V gene encodes CDR1 SGHTA and CDR2 FQGNSA. V shed 5 bases, J shed 5 bases, and the junction held 9 bases outside the gene matches. CDR3 loop: CASSPSGRRNEQYF. The CDR3 DNA reads TGTGCCAGCAGCCCGTCCGGGAGGAGGAACGAGCAGTACTTC. Variable domain in full (rest from reference TRBV7-2 and TRBJ2-7): GAGVSQSPSNKVTEKGKDVELRCDPISGHTALYWYRQSLGQGLEFLIYFQGNSAPDKSGLPSDRFSAERTGGSVSTLTIQRTQQEDSAVYLCASSPSGRRNEQYFGPGTRLTVT.

This clonotype was seen many times. The rearrangement uses TRBV13 and TRBJ1-3; D is ambiguous. The CDR3 covers 15 residues. Germline V gives CDR1 PRHDT, CDR2 FYEKMQ (reference sequence). Trimming removed 1 base at V and 0 bases at J, with 7 bases between. CDR3 sequence reads: CASSLEGTSGNTIYF. In DNA, the CDR3 is TGTGCCAGCAGCTTAGAGGGAACCTCTGGAAACACCATATATTTT. The full variable domain, completed using reference TRBV13 and TRBJ1-3, is AAGVIQSPRHLIKEKRETATLKCYPIPRHDTVYWYQQGPGQDPQFLISFYEKMQSDKGSIPDRFSAQQFSDYHSELNMSSLELGDSALYFCASSLEGTSGNTIYFGEGSWLTVV.

The sample holds a few counts of this clonotype. The J gene is TRBJ2-1, the V gene TRBV10-3; 7 bases fit TRBD2. V lost 8 bases and J lost 3; bases outside the gene matches: 10. This CDR3 has 15 residues. CDR1 ENHRY and CDR2 SYGVKD come from the germline V gene. The CDR3 sequence: CAIRVSGGSYNEQFF. In DNA, the CDR3 is TGTGCCATCCGAGTTTCGGGCGGGAGCTACAATGAGCAGTTCTTC.

The chain carries TRBV11-2 and TRBJ2-1; 8 bases map to TRBD2. The V segment lost 4 bases and the J segment 3 bases; nucleotides outside the gene matches: 11. Germline lookup yields CDR1 SGHAT and CDR2 FQNNGV. This CDR3 is built from 17 residues. CDR3 protein: CASSSVRGRPLYNEQFF. CDR3 coding DNA: TGTGCCAGCAGCTCAGTTCGCGGGAGGCCTCTCTACAATGAGCAGTTCTTC.

The chain uses TRBV6-2 or TRBV6-3 and TRBJ1-5; 7 bases align to TRBD1. V shed 8 bases and J 7 bases; nucleotides not matched to a gene: 2. Per germline, CDR1 MNHEY and CDR2 SVGEGT. The length of the CDR3 is 11 residues. CDR3 DNA sequence: TGTGCCAGCGGCAGGGGGCAGCCCCAGCATTTT. Translation gives CASGRGQPQHF.

This clonotype has a count of ten or more. J is TRBJ2-7 and V is TRBV18; 10 positions agree with TRBD2. Germline V gene sequence: CDR1 KGHSH, CDR2 LQKENI. CDR3 length: 16 residues. After removal of 4 bases from V and 6 bases from J, the junction contained 12 bases not matched to a gene. The CDR3 reads CASSLSLAGDLREQYF. DNA of the CDR3: TGTGCCAGCTCACTCTCCCTAGCGGGAGATCTTCGCGAGCAGTACTTC.

This clonotype has a count of ten or more. The V call is TRBV3-1, the J call TRBJ2-7; the D is unclear. Per the germline V gene, CDR1 is LGHDT and CDR2 is YNNKEL (reference sequence). With 1 base removed from V and 5 bases from J, the gap between germline ends came to 6 bases. This CDR3 contains 12 residues. DNA for the CDR3: TGTGCCAGCAGCCAAGTAGCTAACGAGCAGTACTTC. It codes for CASSQVANEQYF.

Notes on this clonotype: Germline and junction disagree at one end, which may indicate a read error. The rearrangement links TRBV7-9 to TRBJ1-3; unclear D gene. Germline-derived CDR1 and CDR2 are SEHNR and FQNEAQ (reference sequence). The CDR3 runs 15 residues. The CDR3 loop is CTSSLETGSGNTIYF. In DNA, the CDR3 is TGTACCAGCAGCTTAGAGACGGGCTCTGGAAACACCATATATTTT.

V gene TRBV3-1 combines with J gene TRBJ1-2, with TRBD1 matching over 9 bases. Germline-derived CDR1 and CDR2 are LGHDT and YNNKEL (reference sequence). The CDR3 length is 14 residues. The V and J ends lost 2 bases and 6 bases, in that order; junction bases with no gene match: 4. The CDR3: CASSQRQGVNGYTF. The CDR3, as DNA: TGTGCCAGCAGCCAAAGACAGGGGGTTAATGGCTACACCTTC.

The V gene is TRBV9, the J gene TRBJ2-3, with 13 bases that match TRBD2. Germline values: CDR1 SGDLS, CDR2 YYNGEE. Germline trimming cut 4 bases from V and 7 bases from J; bases unmatched to any gene: 6. There are 15 residues in the CDR3. CDR3 in DNA: TGTGCCAGCAGCCCTGGACTAGCGGGAGACAATACGCAGTATTTT. Residues: CASSPGLAGDNTQYF.

This clonotype was detected only a few times. The J gene is TRBJ2-7, the V gene TRBV5-1, with 8 nucleotides matching TRBD1. Trimming at V came to 5 bases and at J to 7 bases, leaving 14 bases not matched to a gene. The germline V gene has CDR1 SGHRS and CDR2 YFSETQ. The CDR3 extends over 15 amino acids. The CDR3 DNA reads TGCGCCAGCAGATCCCGACAGGGGCATTCAGGGGAGCAGTACTTC. Translation: CASRSRQGHSGEQYF.

This clonotype was seen more than once but under ten times. The chain couples TRBV7-9 to TRBJ1-1, with TRBD1 matching 7 bases. Germline CDR1 is SEHNR and CDR2 is FQNEAQ (reference sequence). The CDR3 has 14 amino acids. The junction had 10 bases not matched to a gene; V was cut back by 6 bases and J by 6 bases. The DNA for the CDR3 is TGTGCCAGCAGGCCAGGGGGAGAAGGTGCTGAAGCTTTCTTT. It codes for CASRPGGEGAEAFF. Based on the CDR3 plus reference TRBV7-9 and TRBJ1-1, the full variable domain is DTGVSQNPRHKITKRGQNVTFRCDPISEHNRLYWYRQTLGQGPEFLTYFQNEAQLEKSRLLSDRFSAERPKGSFSTLEIQRTEQGDSAMYLCASRPGGEGAEAFFGQGTRLTVV.

In its sample, this clonotype was seen many times. V usage is TRBV5-4 and J usage is TRBJ2-7, with no clear D. This CDR3 comprises 15 residues. Trimming removed 0 bases at V and 0 bases at J, with 10 bases between. From germline, CDR1 is SGHNT and CDR2 YYREEE (reference sequence). This chain's CDR3 is CASSLGGTFSYEQYF. DNA of the CDR3: TGTGCCAGCAGCTTGGGCGGTACCTTCTCCTACGAGCAGTACTTC.

J is TRBJ2-5 and V is TRBV11-2, with no clear D. V gave up 5 bases and J gave up 9 bases, with 19 bases separating them. This CDR3 spans 14 amino acids. Looked up from germline, CDR1 is SGHAT and CDR2 is FQNNGV. The CDR3 is CASSKRGGPEAQYF. DNA for the CDR3: TGTGCCAGCAGCAAACGTGGCGGCCCTGAGGCCCAGTACTTC.

CDR3 in DNA: TGTGCCTGGAGTTACAGGGGAAGATTGAGCAATCAGCCCCAGCATTTT. It is translated as CAWSYRGRLSNQPQHF. V and J are TRBV30 and TRBJ1-5; 7 bases align to TRBD1. The J segment lost 1 base and the V segment lost 2 bases, leaving 8 bases of the junction unmatched. This CDR3 region has 16 residues. Per germline, CDR1 GTSNPN and CDR2 SVGIG (reference sequence).

V and J are TRBV5-1 and TRBJ1-1, with 10 bases matching TRBD1. CDR3 size: 17 residues. Germline V lookup: CDR1 SGHRS, CDR2 YFSETQ. Germline trimming cut 2 bases from V and 4 bases from J; bases unmatched to any gene: 11. The CDR3 region has the DNA TGCGCCAGCAGCTTACCCCCGACAGGGGGCTCTGCCACTGAAGCTTTCTTT. Translating gives CASSLPPTGGSATEAFF. The whole variable domain, filled in from reference TRBV5-1 and TRBJ1-1, reads KAGVTQTPRYLIKTRGQQVTLSCSPISGHRSVSWYQQTPGQGLQFLFEYFSETQRNKGNFPGRFSGRQFSNSRSEMNVSTLELGDSALYLCASSLPPTGGSATEAFFGQGTRLTVV.

The rearrangement links TRBV29-1 to TRBJ2-7, with 8 nucleotides matching TRBD2. Trimming removed 7 bases from V and 2 bases from J; junction bases left unmatched: 10. Germline V gene data show CDR1 as SQVTM and CDR2 as ANQGSEA. The CDR3 consists of 14 residues. The CDR3 sequence: CSAQEREKTYEQYF. CDR3 DNA: TGCAGCGCCCAAGAGCGGGAGAAGACCTACGAGCAGTACTTC.

This clonotype showed up many times. The chain carries TRBV20-1 and TRBJ2-3, with TRBD2 matching over 10 bases. Trimming removed 1 base from V and 3 bases from J; junction bases left unmatched: 7. Germline CDR1 DFQATT, CDR2 SNEGSKA (reference sequence). The CDR3 sequence is 16 residues long. CDR3 DNA sequence: TGCAGTGCTAGAGTCCTGCTAGCGGGAGAGACAGATACGCAGTATTTT. Translating gives CSARVLLAGETDTQYF.